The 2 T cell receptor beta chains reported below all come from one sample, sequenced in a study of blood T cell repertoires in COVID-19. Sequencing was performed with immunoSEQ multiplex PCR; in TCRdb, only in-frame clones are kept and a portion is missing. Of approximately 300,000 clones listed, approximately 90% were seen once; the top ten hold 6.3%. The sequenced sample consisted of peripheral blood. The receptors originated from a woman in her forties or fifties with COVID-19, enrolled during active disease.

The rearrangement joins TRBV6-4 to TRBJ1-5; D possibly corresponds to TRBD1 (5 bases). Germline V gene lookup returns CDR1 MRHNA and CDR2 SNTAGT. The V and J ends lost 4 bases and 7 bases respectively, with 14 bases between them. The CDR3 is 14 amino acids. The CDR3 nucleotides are TGTGCCAGCAGTGGGCAGGGTGACGGGCAGCCCCAGCATTTT. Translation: CASSGQGDGQPQHF.

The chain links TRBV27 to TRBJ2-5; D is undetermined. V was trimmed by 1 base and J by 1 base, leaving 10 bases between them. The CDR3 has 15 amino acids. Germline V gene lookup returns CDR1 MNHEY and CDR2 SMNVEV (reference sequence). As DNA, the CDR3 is TGTGCCAGCAGTTTATTAGGTGACACCCAAGAGACCCAGTACTTC. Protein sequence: CASSLLGDTQETQYF.